This T cell receptor beta chain was recovered during a study of shared clonotypes between healthy human individuals. Study-wide results and limits: Four donors shared around 5.2% of their naive CD4 clonotypes.

As to this clone: The antigen remains unidentified.

The CDR3 loop spans 16 amino acids. V was pared by 0 bases and J by 2 bases, with 1 base of the junction left unmatched. Germline CDR1 and CDR2: SGHRS and YFSETQ. The authors ran the assay at deep level. Sequencing was performed with immunoSEQ multiplex PCR; in TCRdb, only in-frame clones are kept and a portion is missing. Among around 2.3 million clones listed, 95% were seen once. The sample was naive CD4+ T cells sorted from blood. Subset defined: CD45RA+ positively selected. The rearrangement links TRBV5-1 to TRBJ2-1, with 11 nucleotides matching TRBD2. This clonotype originated in a young man in good health. CDR3 sequence (DNA): TGCGCCAGCAGCTTGGCTAGCGGGAGGACCTACAATGAGCAGTTCTTC. Protein: CASSLASGRTYNEQFF.